The count of the clone carrying this T cell receptor beta chain is one. The sample is drawn from a study of control samples from healthy donors and cancer patients. Data came from immunoSEQ multiplex PCR; TCRdb stores just in-frame clones and leaves some out. Altogether tens of thousands of clones are present, 86% being singletons, with the ten largest covering 0.95% to 1.5%. Sequenced sample: blood. This receptor was identified in a woman in her fifties or sixties in good health.

The CDR3 region has the DNA TGTGCCAGCAGTATACGAAGGGCCAAATCTATGAACACTGAAGCTTTCTTT. Residues: CASSIRRAKSMNTEAFF. V is TRBV7-8 and J is TRBJ1-1; D is uncertain. Germline V gives CDR1 SGHVS, CDR2 FQNEAQ. The CDR3 sequence is 17 residues long. V was pared by 6 bases and J by 0 bases, with 20 bases between.